This T cell receptor beta chain was captured by sequencing in a study of identical twins. Points from the study as a whole: Twins' surplus sharing was weaker for beta out-of-frame sequences. Cord blood beta clonotypes present at high abundance carried fewer insertions; no such pattern appeared in memory repertoires.

In the case of this clonotype: Its specificity is unknown.

Trimming pared 7 bases from V and 4 bases from J, leaving 16 bases between. The CDR3 sequence is 13 residues long. Germline V gene lookup returns CDR1 DFQATT and CDR2 SNEGSKA (reference sequence). A universal primer site was created by template switching, with the cDNA bearing unique molecular identifiers. Each CDR3 protein is one row after TCRdb ran MiXCR on the 5' RACE reads. This table holds some 1,700,000 distinct CDR3 sequences, less than 40% found once. This sequence joins TRBV20-1 and TRBJ1-2; D is possibly TRBD1 (5 bases). Sequenced material: cord blood. The source is a newborn girl in good health. CDR3 bases: TGCAGTGGCTACGGGGGGAAGGGCTATGGCTACACCTTC. Translated, it gives CSGYGGKGYGYTF.